This T cell receptor (beta chain) stems from a study of T cells in Graves' hyperthyroidism and ophthalmopathy. At the level of the study: Peripheral blood samples were taken at initial diagnosis, prior to any treatment.

Study-wide findings and caveats: Separation of ophthalmopathy from stable hyperthyroidism was achieved by a 13 V-J model.

V shed 3 bases and J 0 bases; nucleotides not matched to a gene: 6. Per germline, CDR1 SGHAT and CDR2 FQNNGV. The CDR3 length is 16 residues. Over 18 months, lack of ophthalmopathy progression marked Graves' hyperthyroidism as stable. Uncontrolled infections, other autoimmune diseases, pregnancy or lactation led to exclusion of patients. In its sample, this clonotype was seen many times. Its specificity is unknown. RNA transcripts gave rise to amplified TCR beta CDR3 regions. First-round RT-PCR of the TCR CDR3 relied on the HTBI primer set. One entry per CDR3 protein, called by TCRdb with MiXCR from the multiplex PCR reads. The data hold 300,000 to 400,000 distinct CDR3 sequences, with 18% observed a single time.

The sequenced sample consisted of blood. This chain links TRBV11-2 with TRBJ2-5, with TRBD2 identical over 8 bases. This receptor was obtained from a woman aged 45-65 years with Graves' hyperthyroidism. The CDR3 nucleotides are TGTGCCAGCAGCTTCGCCAGCGGGGGCTACCAAGAGACCCAGTACTTC. It translates to CASSFASGGYQETQYF. The whole variable domain, filled in from reference TRBV11-2 and TRBJ2-5, reads EAGVAQSPRYKIIEKRQSVAFWCNPISGHATLYWYQQILGQGPKLLIQFQNNGVVDDSQLPKDRFSAERLKGVDSTLKIQPAKLEDSAVYLCASSFASGGYQETQYFGPGTRLLVL.